This TCR beta chain was recovered during a study of response to subunit inactivated influenza vaccine (dated by TCRdb to the late 2010s). Context from the whole study: To follow how T cells responded to a trivalent subunit inactivated influenza vaccine, the researchers relied on deep quantitative profiling of the T cell receptor repertoire.

What the authors observed across the whole study: The authors suggested that each seasonal influenza vaccination may recruit only a limited number of new T cells.

Preparation of the library involved RT-PCR. The sequencer listed for this sample is Illumina HiSeq 2500. The public sequencing data were trimmed at Q25 with fastp and processed into clonotypes with MiXCR by TCRdb, which kept only in-frame beta chains. Every CDR3 protein is listed once, alongside the most common genes and DNA of its rows. Here the sample has roughly 760,000 distinct CDR3 sequences; about 20% occur a single time. Jointly, the top ten make up more than 8.5% of the sample. With respect to this clonotype: Its antigen remains unidentified. No clone much larger than this one lies a single base away; base qualities are absent.

The CDR3 holds 14 amino acids from the cysteine to the phenylalanine. The read is trimmed to its CDR3 DNA, 42 bases read in frame from base 1. CDR1 and CDR2, per the germline V gene (reference sequence), are DFQATT and SNEGSKA. The junction carries 9 bases between V and J, which are trimmed by 3 bases and 0 bases respectively. The chain couples TRBV20-1 to TRBJ2-1; TRBD2 might be the D gene, on 5 matching bases. This sequence originates from a man aged 50 to 59 who received an inactivated influenza vaccine. Donor details come from another sample of the same person, matched by shared clones. The sequencing here drew on PBMCs from blood, taken approximately 5 days after vaccination. The DNA reads TGCAGTGCTAGTAAACTAGACTCCTACAATGAGCAGTTCTTC. It translates to CSASKLDSYNEQFF.